A single sample gave rise to the 26 T cell receptor beta chains below, sequenced in a study of tissue T cells after allogeneic stem cell transplantation. Sample time point: mouse harvest day 7 after allogeneic transplant. Each mouse received 10^7 T-cell-depleted marrow cells plus 10^6 splenic CD5+ T cells by tail vein. The table came from immunoSEQ multiplex PCR; TCRdb's copy has only in-frame clones and leaves some out. The sample carries 5,000 to 6,000 clones, around 50% recorded once. Sequenced material: gut tissue. These receptors were obtained from a female BALB/c mouse given C57BL/6 T cells with graft-versus-host disease after an allogeneic hematopoietic cell transplant.

As regards this clone: Gene and germline names: mouse. The read comes to an end 1 residue before the CDR3 does, leaving the germline J gene to fill in the end. The rearrangement joins TRBV3 to TRBJ1-1; TRBD1 matches 8 bases. This CDR3 has 15 residues. From germline, CDR1 is SNHLY and CDR2 FYNGKV (reference sequence). Losses at the gene ends were 1 base for V and 1 base for J; bases not matched to a gene: 2. CDR3 DNA, as far as it was read: TGTGCCAGCAGCTTAGAAGGGACAGGAAACACAGAAGTCTTC. It encodes CASSLEGTGNTEVF. The whole CDR3 protein is CASSLEGTGNTEVFF.

Notes on this clone: The listed genes are named as in mouse. With the read ending 1 residue before the CDR3 end, the germline J gene is used to fill in that end. This chain links TRBV1 with TRBJ2-7; possibly TRBD1 for D (7 bases). Germline V gene lookup returns CDR1 NSQYPW and CDR2 LRSPGD (reference sequence). The germline V and J ends were trimmed by 0 bases and 4 bases, with 13 bases remaining between them. The CDR3 consists of 15 residues. This CDR3 is CTCSADRAGGYEQYF. The sequenced part of the CDR3 DNA is TGCACCTGCAGTGCAGATAGGGCAGGGGGGTATGAACAGTAC.

About this clone itself: The germline and genes are mouse ones. The CDR3 goes on 1 residue after the read ends, and that part is filled in from the germline J gene. The gene calls are TRBV3 and TRBJ2-3; D ambiguous. Trimming left V 0 bases short and J 3 bases short, with 7 bases between. The V gene's germline CDR1 is SNHLY and CDR2 FYNGKV (reference sequence). The CDR3 covers 14 residues. CDR3: CASSLAGRAETLYF. The DNA read from the CDR3 is TGTGCCAGCAGCTTAGCGGGGAGGGCAGAAACGCTGTAT. Based on the CDR3 plus reference TRBV3 and TRBJ2-3, the full variable domain is GPKVLQIPSHQIIDMGQMVTLNCDPVSNHLYFYWYKQILGQQMEFLVNFYNGKVMEKSKLFKDQFSVERPDGSYFTLKIQPTALEDSAVYFCASSLAGRAETLYFGSGTRLTVL.

In the case of this clone: Gene names are the mouse ones. The CDR3 is cut off 1 residue early in the read; its end comes from the germline J gene. The chain links TRBV26 to TRBJ1-5, with D tentatively TRBD1 (6 bases). V was cut by 5 bases and J by 7 bases, with 12 bases left in between. The CDR3 covers 13 residues. The germline CDR1 and CDR2 sequences are KGHPV and FQNQEV (reference sequence). The part of the CDR3 DNA that was read is TGTGCCAGCAGTTTCCGGGACATACAGGCTCCGCTT. Its protein is CASSFRDIQAPL. The whole CDR3 protein is CASSFRDIQAPLF.

Judged by abundance, this clone is large. Mouse gene names apply. The CDR3 protein is CASSYWGQNTLYF. Partial CDR3 DNA: TGTGCCAGCAGCTACTGGGGACAAAACACCTTGTAC. V gene TRBV4 combines with J gene TRBJ2-4, with D maybe TRBD2 (6 bases). The read falls 1 residue short of the CDR3 end, and the missing part is taken from the germline J gene. Trimming pared 3 bases from V and 3 bases from J, leaving 7 bases between. From germline, CDR1 is LGHDT and CDR2 YNNKQL (reference sequence). The CDR3 extends over 13 amino acids.

As regards this clone: Genes and germline come from the mouse. The covered CDR3 bases are TGTGCCAGCAGCCGGGGTGCAGAAACGCTGTAT. Translating gives CASSRGAETLY. In full, the CDR3 reads CASSRGAETLYF. The V gene is TRBV26, the J gene TRBJ2-3; D remains ambiguous. The CDR3 end lies 1 residue beyond the end of the read and is filled in from the germline J gene. Looked up from germline, CDR1 is KGHPV and CDR2 is FQNQEV (reference sequence). The CDR3 loop spans 12 amino acids. V lost 6 bases to trimming and J lost 1 base, with 5 bases between them.

On this clone itself: Germline and genes here are mouse. The read ends 1 residue shy of where the CDR3 ends; the end is completed using the germline J gene. The genes are TRBV13-3 and TRBJ2-7; D is possibly TRBD2 (7 bases). The germline V gene encodes CDR1 NNHDY and CDR2 SYVADS. The CDR3 totals 15 residues. The V and J ends lost 0 bases and 3 bases respectively, with 13 bases between them. The part of the CDR3 DNA that was read is TGTGCCAGCAGTGATGCGTTTGGGGGGCGCTATGAACAGTAC. Translation: CASSDAFGGRYEQY. The entire CDR3 protein reads CASSDAFGGRYEQYF.

This clone was counted a few times. The listed genes are named as in mouse. The read ends 1 residue early relative to the CDR3; the germline J gene fills the gap. The rearrangement uses TRBV26 and TRBJ2-5; tentative D call: TRBD1 (5 bases). The CDR3 is 13 amino acids. Trimming shortened V by 2 bases and J by 6 bases, and 9 bases separated the two germline ends. CDR1 and CDR2 (germline): KGHPV, FQNQEV (reference sequence). The CDR3 protein is CASSLPGRDTQYF. The covered CDR3 bases are TGTGCCAGCAGTCTGCCAGGGAGGGACACCCAGTAC.

As to this clone: The gene names given are mouse names. The read finishes 1 residue shy of the CDR3 end, and the germline J gene is used to complete it. This chain joins TRBV26 and TRBJ2-7; D unclear. The CDR3 has 14 residues. CDR1 and CDR2 (germline): KGHPV, FQNQEV (reference sequence). The V and J ends lost 0 bases and 0 bases respectively, with 6 bases between them. The CDR3: CASSLSGSSYEQYF. The DNA read from the CDR3 is TGTGCCAGCAGTCTGTCAGGGAGCTCCTATGAACAGTAC.

A note on this clone: The gene symbols are mouse symbols. Read data end 1 residue before the CDR3 end; the end is taken from the germline J gene. The V and J genes are TRBV19 and TRBJ1-6, with D maybe TRBD1 (6 bases). TRBJ1-6 is known as an ORF, though its function is uncertain. CDR1 is FNHDT, CDR2 SITEND, per germline (reference sequence). CDR3 length equals 14 residues. V gave up 4 bases and J gave up 6 bases, with 11 bases separating them. The CDR3 reads CASSPTGFNSPLYF. The CDR3 DNA, read in part, is TGTGCCAGCAGTCCTACAGGGTTTAATTCGCCCCTCTAC.

This clone occurred a few times. The gene names given are mouse names. The part of the CDR3 DNA that was read is TGCTCCAGCAGTCAATCAATCAGGGGTTTTTCCAACGAAAGATTATTT. It specifies CSSSQSIRGFSNERLF. In full, the CDR3 reads CSSSQSIRGFSNERLFF. This chain connects TRBV23 to TRBJ1-4; TRBD1 reflects the table's D call only, with no check against the DNA. The CDR3 goes on 1 residue after the read ends, and that part is filled in from the germline J gene. The CDR3 is 17 amino acids. From germline, CDR1 is KGHTA and CDR2 FQNQQP.

Comments on this clone: The genes are named according to mouse. The read ends 1 residue before the CDR3 terminus; that terminus is restored from the germline J gene. J is TRBJ1-2 and V is TRBV26; possible D gene TRBD1, 6 bases. Trimming stripped 1 base from V and 4 bases from J, with 10 bases between. Germline V lookup: CDR1 KGHPV, CDR2 FQNQEV (reference sequence). The CDR3 loop spans 14 amino acids. The CDR3 DNA, read in part, is TGTGCCAGCAGTCTGTGGGGGGCTGGCTCCGACTACACC. Translation gives CASSLWGAGSDYT. Given in full, the CDR3 is CASSLWGAGSDYTF. Filled out from reference TRBV26 and TRBJ1-2, the complete variable domain reads NSKVIQTPRYLVKGQGQKAKMRCIPEKGHPVVFWYQQNKNNEFKFLINFQNQEVLQQIDMTEKRFSAECPSNSPCSLEIQSSEAGDSALYLCASSLWGAGSDYTFGSGTRLLVI.

Concerning this clone itself: The listed genes are named as in mouse. The read ends 1 residue early relative to the CDR3; the germline J gene fills the gap. V gene TRBV29 combines with J gene TRBJ1-6, with no clear D. TRBJ1-6 is identified as an open reading frame with a role that is uncertain. This CDR3 spans 13 amino acids. Germline assignment: CDR1 MSHET and CDR2 SYDVDS. V was clipped by 4 bases and J by 6 bases, with 7 bases between them. The covered CDR3 bases are TGTGCTAGCAGTTCGGGATCTAATTCGCCCCTCTAC. Protein: CASSSGSNSPLY. The entire CDR3 reads CASSSGSNSPLYF.

Comments on this clone: Gene names follow the mouse nomenclature. Read sequence stops 1 residue before the CDR3 end, and the germline J gene provides the missing end. The chain combines TRBV26 with TRBJ2-1; D is unresolved. This CDR3 is built from 13 residues. Germline V lookup: CDR1 KGHPV, CDR2 FQNQEV (reference sequence). V lost 2 bases and J 7 bases, leaving 9 bases between the germline ends. CDR3 DNA, as far as it was read: TGTGCCAGCAGTCTGCGAAGAGAGGCTGAGCAGTTC. Translating gives CASSLRREAEQF. The CDR3 in full is CASSLRREAEQFF.

As to this clone: The gene names here belong to mouse. Read data end 1 residue before the CDR3 end; the end is taken from the germline J gene. The chain has TRBV19 and TRBJ1-1; 10 bases line up with TRBD1. V lost 4 bases to trimming and J lost 4 bases; unmatched junction nucleotides: 4. The CDR3 consists of 14 residues. Per the germline V gene, CDR1 is FNHDT and CDR2 is SITEND (reference sequence). The covered CDR3 bases are TGTGCCAGCAGTCCGGGACAGGGGTTCACAGAAGTCTTC. It is translated as CASSPGQGFTEVF. The whole CDR3 reads CASSPGQGFTEVFF.

Note on this clone: The listed genes are named as in mouse. The CDR3 goes on 1 residue after the read ends, and that part is filled in from the germline J gene. The rearrangement uses TRBV23 and TRBJ2-5; no check of the table's D call, TRBD1, against the DNA was made. Germline V CDR1 and CDR2: KGHTA, FQNQQP. The CDR3 covers 14 residues. CDR3 sequence reads: CSSSLTINQDTQYF. CDR3 bases read: TGCTCCAGCAGTCTGACAATTAACCAAGACACCCAGTAC. Filled out from reference TRBV23 and TRBJ2-5, the complete variable domain reads DAAVTQKPRYLIKMKGQEAEMKCIPEKGHTAVFWYQQKQSKELKFLIYFQNQQPLDQIDMVKERFSAVCPSSSLCSLGIRTCEAEDSALYLCSSSLTINQDTQYFGPGTRLLVL.

This clone was counted a few times. Genes here carry mouse names. The read ends 1 residue early relative to the CDR3; the germline J gene fills the gap. The J gene is TRBJ2-7, the V gene TRBV26; tentative D call: TRBD1 (5 bases). The CDR3 runs 12 residues. The ends were cut back, 6 bases at V and 7 bases at J, with 13 bases in the middle. Germline CDR1 reads KGHPV; CDR2 reads FQNQEV (reference sequence). Incomplete CDR3 DNA: TGTGCCAGCAGCCTTCAGGGCAGCGAACAGTAC. Residues: CASSLQGSEQY. The entire CDR3 sequence reads CASSLQGSEQYF.

In the case of this clone: These gene names are mouse names. The read halts 1 residue ahead of the CDR3 end, with the missing end drawn from the germline J gene. The chain links TRBV26 to TRBJ1-1; 9 bases fit TRBD1. V trimming: 3 bases; J trimming: 6 bases; junction bases outside the gene matches: 2. CDR3 length equals 13 residues. CDR1 and CDR2 (germline): KGHPV, FQNQEV (reference sequence). The CDR3 bases that were read are TGTGCCAGCAGTCTTAGGACAGGGGCAGAAGTCTTC. Its protein is CASSLRTGAEVF. From start to end, the CDR3 is CASSLRTGAEVFF.

For this clone: The gene names given are mouse names. The CDR3 extends 1 residue past the end of the read, so its final part is completed from the germline J gene. V and J are TRBV26 and TRBJ2-3; D is perhaps TRBD1 (6 bases). Per the germline V gene, CDR1 is KGHPV and CDR2 is FQNQEV (reference sequence). The length of the CDR3 is 14 residues. V lost 6 bases and J lost 0, with 10 bases in between. CDR3 amino acids: CASRGTPSAETLYF. Partial CDR3 DNA: TGTGCCAGCAGGGGGACACCTAGTGCAGAAACGCTGTAT. Variable domain in full (rest from reference TRBV26 and TRBJ2-3): NSKVIQTPRYLVKGQGQKAKMRCIPEKGHPVVFWYQQNKNNEFKFLINFQNQEVLQQIDMTEKRFSAECPSNSPCSLEIQSSEAGDSALYLCASRGTPSAETLYFGSGTRLTVL.

Comment on this clone: Gene and germline names: mouse. The read terminates 1 residue before the CDR3 end, so the remaining end is supplied by the germline J gene. The chain combines TRBV3 with TRBJ2-7, with 9 bases fitting TRBD2. The CDR3 spans 14 residues. CDR1 and CDR2 from the germline V gene are SNHLY and FYNGKV (reference sequence). The V segment lost 5 bases and the J segment 7 bases; nucleotides outside the gene matches: 9. The DNA read from the CDR3 is TGTGCCAGCAGCATAACTGGGGGGAGGGGGGAACAGTAC. Its translation is CASSITGGRGEQY. The full CDR3 protein reads CASSITGGRGEQYF.

Remarks on this clone: The genes are named according to mouse. The read terminates 1 residue ahead of where the CDR3 ends, so the germline J gene completes it. The chain links TRBV13-2 to TRBJ2-5; D gene uncertain. The CDR3 runs to 12 residues. Germline lookup yields CDR1 NNHNN and CDR2 SYGAGS (reference sequence). With 1 base removed from V and 1 base from J, the gap between germline ends came to 1 base. Partial CDR3 DNA: TGTGCCAGCGGTGATCACCAAGACACCCAGTAC. Amino acids: CASGDHQDTQY. The CDR3 as a whole reads CASGDHQDTQYF.

Turning to this clone: Genes here carry mouse names. The read stops 1 residue short of the end of the CDR3; the missing end is completed from the germline J gene. The chain is built from TRBV26 and TRBJ2-4, with D unclear. CDR1 is KGHPV and CDR2 is FQNQEV in the germline V gene (reference sequence). The CDR3 contains 14 residues. Trimming removed 3 bases at V and 0 bases at J, with 7 bases between. The covered CDR3 bases are TGTGCCAGCAGTCTAGCAGCTAGTCAAAACACCTTGTAC. Its protein product is CASSLAASQNTLY. The entire CDR3 is CASSLAASQNTLYF.

This clone has just a few counts. Genes here carry mouse names. Coverage ceases 1 residue before the CDR3 finishes, and the germline J gene fills in the end. The genes are TRBV23 and TRBJ2-7; the DNA was not compared with TRBD1, the D call given in the table. The CDR3 has 14 residues. The germline gives CDR1 KGHTA, CDR2 FQNQQP. CDR3 protein: CSSSQRQSSYEQYF. The CDR3 DNA, read in part, is TGCTCCAGCAGTCAAAGACAGAGCTCCTATGAACAGTAC.

In the case of this clone: The germline and genes are mouse ones. The read finishes 1 residue shy of the CDR3 end, and the germline J gene is used to complete it. This chain uses TRBV4 with TRBJ2-2; D is uncertain. Germline loops: CDR1 LGHDT, CDR2 YNNKQL (reference sequence). The V end was cut by 4 bases, the J end by 1 base, with 7 bases between. The CDR3 spans 14 residues. CDR3 protein: CASSLTINTGQLYF. The covered CDR3 bases are TGTGCCAGCAGCTTGACAATAAACACCGGGCAGCTCTAC.

Worth noting for this clone: The gene names here belong to mouse. With the read ending 1 residue before the CDR3 end, the germline J gene is used to fill in that end. The chain combines TRBV26 with TRBJ1-3; D perhaps matches TRBD1 (6 bases). CDR3 length: 15 amino acids. Germline V gene sequence: CDR1 KGHPV, CDR2 FQNQEV (reference sequence). Trimming removed 2 bases from V and 0 bases from J, with 8 bases in between. The sequenced part of the CDR3 DNA is TGTGCCAGCAGTCTGGGACAGATTTCTGGAAATACGCTCTAT. This translates into CASSLGQISGNTLY. The entire CDR3 is CASSLGQISGNTLYF.

This clone showed up just a few times. Gene and germline names: mouse. The read stops 1 residue short of the end of the CDR3; the missing end is completed from the germline J gene. The chain links TRBV26 to TRBJ2-1; D uncertain. Germline V gene lookup returns CDR1 KGHPV and CDR2 FQNQEV (reference sequence). Trimming removed 2 bases at V and 0 bases at J, with 5 bases between. The CDR3 runs to 14 residues. The part of the CDR3 DNA that was read is TGTGCCAGCAGTCTGGGGGTTAACTATGCTGAGCAGTTC. Its translation: CASSLGVNYAEQF. The entire CDR3 protein reads CASSLGVNYAEQFF. The full variable domain, completed using reference TRBV26 and TRBJ2-1, is NSKVIQTPRYLVKGQGQKAKMRCIPEKGHPVVFWYQQNKNNEFKFLINFQNQEVLQQIDMTEKRFSAECPSNSPCSLEIQSSEAGDSALYLCASSLGVNYAEQFFGPGTRLTVL.